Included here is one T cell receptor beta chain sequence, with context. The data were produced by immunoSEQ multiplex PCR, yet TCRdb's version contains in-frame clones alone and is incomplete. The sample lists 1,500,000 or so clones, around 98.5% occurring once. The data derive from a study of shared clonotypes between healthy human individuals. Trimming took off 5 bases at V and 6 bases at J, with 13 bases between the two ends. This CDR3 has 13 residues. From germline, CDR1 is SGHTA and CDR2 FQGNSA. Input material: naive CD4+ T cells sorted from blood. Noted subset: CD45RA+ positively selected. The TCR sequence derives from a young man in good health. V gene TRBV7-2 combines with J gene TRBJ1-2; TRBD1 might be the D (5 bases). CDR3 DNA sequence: TGTGCCAGCAGCCGATTTCTAGGGGATGGCTACACCTTC. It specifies CASSRFLGDGYTF.